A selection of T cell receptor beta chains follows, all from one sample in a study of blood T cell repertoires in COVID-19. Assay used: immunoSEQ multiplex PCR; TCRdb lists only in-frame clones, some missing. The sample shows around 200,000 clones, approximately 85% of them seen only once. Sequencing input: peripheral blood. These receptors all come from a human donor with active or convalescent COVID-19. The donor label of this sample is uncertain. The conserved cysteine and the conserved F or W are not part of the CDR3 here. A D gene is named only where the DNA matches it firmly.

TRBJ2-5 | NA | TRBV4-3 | ASSQSRGGHETQY
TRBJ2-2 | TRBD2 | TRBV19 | ASSGFSGGSTGELF
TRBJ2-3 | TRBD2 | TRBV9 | ASSVEFERDYTDTQY
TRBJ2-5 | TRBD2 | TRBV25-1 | ASSEQLAGVETQY
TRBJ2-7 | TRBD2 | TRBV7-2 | ASSPRTSGGDEQY
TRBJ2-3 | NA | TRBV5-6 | ASSLFAGSFDTQY
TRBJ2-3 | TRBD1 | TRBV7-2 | ASSRTGGTDTQY
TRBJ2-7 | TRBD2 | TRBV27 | ASSTLIAGGRAYEQY
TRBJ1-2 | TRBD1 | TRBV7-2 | ASSQLTGPTHGYT
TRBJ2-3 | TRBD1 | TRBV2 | ASQQGASISIVTQY
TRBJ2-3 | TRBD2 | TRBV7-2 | ASSLVASGRDTQY
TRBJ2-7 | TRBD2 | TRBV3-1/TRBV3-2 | ASERTGERGSYEQY
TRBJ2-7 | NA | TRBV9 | ASSVVGRRILYEQY
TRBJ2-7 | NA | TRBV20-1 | SASSSYEQY
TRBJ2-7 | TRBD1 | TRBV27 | ASSWGTGVYEQY
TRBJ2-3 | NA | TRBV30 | AWSVSGDTQY
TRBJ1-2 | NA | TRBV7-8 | ASSPRSGAGANYGYT
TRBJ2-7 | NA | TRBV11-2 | ASSFVTLEQY
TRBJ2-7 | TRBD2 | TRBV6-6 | ASSYPSGSSYEQY
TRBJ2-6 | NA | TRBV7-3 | ASSQGGGAGANVLT
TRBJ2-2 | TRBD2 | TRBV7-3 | ASSPSGNTGELF
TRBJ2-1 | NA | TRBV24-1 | ATSDNSLFHNEQF
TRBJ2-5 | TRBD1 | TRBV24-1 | ATSDTGQGETQY
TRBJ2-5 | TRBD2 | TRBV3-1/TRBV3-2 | ASLSGSGETQY
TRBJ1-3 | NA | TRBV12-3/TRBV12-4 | ASTLNTGNTIY
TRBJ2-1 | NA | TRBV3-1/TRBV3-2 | ASSQERGEQF
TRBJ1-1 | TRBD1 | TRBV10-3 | AISPGGTEAF
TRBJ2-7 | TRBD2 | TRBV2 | ASRVDSSGGRAGSYEQY
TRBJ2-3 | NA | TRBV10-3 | AISLYDTQY
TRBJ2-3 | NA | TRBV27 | ASSLNLDTQY
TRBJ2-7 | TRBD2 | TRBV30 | AWKVSGTYEQY
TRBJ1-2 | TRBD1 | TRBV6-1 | ASSEARGTGVYGYT
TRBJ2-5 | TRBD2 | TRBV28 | ASKKAGVFQETQY
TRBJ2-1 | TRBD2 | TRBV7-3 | ASSLSGSLYNEQF
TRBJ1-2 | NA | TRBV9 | ASSPQGPNYGYT
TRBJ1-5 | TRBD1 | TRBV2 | ASSEQGANQPQH
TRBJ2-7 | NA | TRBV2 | ASGLAGYEQY
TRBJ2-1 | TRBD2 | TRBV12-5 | ASGLVLSSGGPHRYNEQF
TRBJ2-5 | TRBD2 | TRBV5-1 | ASSSRTSGRRGETQY
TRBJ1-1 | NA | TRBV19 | ASSIYAEAF